Presented here are 28 T cell receptor beta chains from one specimen sequenced in a study of long-term antiretroviral therapy in people with HIV. Investigators performed immunoSEQ version v3.0 at survey level. Sequenced by immunoSEQ multiplex PCR; TCRdb stores in-frame clones only, minus some. Altogether 34,000 or so clones are present, 65% to 90% being singletons, with the ten largest covering almost 4.5%. The specimen was unsorted PBMCs, collected 3.3 years after starting antiretroviral therapy. Receptor source: a man between 18 and 35 years old with HIV.

This chain links TRBV5-4 with TRBJ2-7, with D possibly called TRBD1 or TRBD2 (5 bases each). CDR3 size: 14 residues. Germline V gene lookup returns CDR1 SGHNT and CDR2 YYREEE (reference sequence). Trimming removed 4 bases at V and 7 bases at J, with 18 bases between. The CDR3 sequence is CASSLTGTPSEQYF. DNA of the CDR3: TGTGCCAGCAGCCTGACGGGGACCCCTTCGGAGCAGTACTTC.

V gene TRBV7-8 combines with J gene TRBJ2-7; no clear D. CDR3 length equals 13 residues. The V end lost 5 bases, the J end lost 3 bases, and 11 bases lay between the germline ends. Germline V gene lookup returns CDR1 SGHVS and CDR2 FQNEAQ. The CDR3, as DNA: TGTGCCAGCAGCCCCAACCTTCTCTACGAGCAGTACTTC. Its protein is CASSPNLLYEQYF.

The CDR3 region has the DNA TGTGCTAGTTCCAACCGGGACAGCTCCTACGAGCAGTACTTC. Amino acid sequence: CASSNRDSSYEQYF. This chain connects TRBV12-5 to TRBJ2-7; 7 bases fit TRBD1. V lost 8 bases and J lost 0; bases outside the gene matches: 7. The germline V gene has CDR1 LGHNT and CDR2 FRNRAP. The CDR3 extends over 14 amino acids. Looking up the rest from reference TRBV12-5 and TRBJ2-7 gives the full variable domain: DARVTQTPRHKVTEMGQEVTMRCQPILGHNTVFWYRQTMMQGLELLAYFRNRAPLDDSGMPKDRFSAEMPDATLATLKIQPSEPRDSAVYFCASSNRDSSYEQYFGPGTRLTVT.

The chain is built from TRBV5-6 and TRBJ1-1; D ambiguous. The CDR3 sequence is 13 residues long. From germline, CDR1 is SGHDT and CDR2 YYEEEE. Trimming left V 2 bases short and J 4 bases short, with 9 bases between. CDR3 coding DNA: TGTGCCAGCAGCTTAACTCCGTTCACTGAAGCTTTCTTT. Translated: CASSLTPFTEAFF.

The V gene is TRBV11-2, the J gene TRBJ2-3, with no clear D. The V end was cut by 0 bases, the J end by 1 base, with 5 bases between. The CDR3 has 14 amino acids. Germline V gene lookup returns CDR1 SGHAT and CDR2 FQNNGV. The CDR3 DNA reads as TGTGCCAGCAGCTTAGATGGGGGCACAGATACGCAGTATTTT. As protein: CASSLDGGTDTQYF.

This clone appeared a single time. J is TRBJ2-7 and V is TRBV15; TRBD2 matches at 13 bases. The V gene end was trimmed by 4 bases and the J gene end by 9 bases; junction bases not matched to a gene: 6. Germline CDR1 LNHNV, CDR2 YYDKDF (reference sequence). The CDR3 covers 14 residues. The CDR3, as DNA: TGTGCCACCAGCACAACTAGCGGGGGGGCCGGGCAGTACTTC. Residues: CATSTTSGGAGQYF.

This sequence joins TRBV10-3 and TRBJ2-5; TRBD2 aligns across 7 bases. The CDR3 totals 16 residues. V was pared by 7 bases and J by 1 base, with 12 bases of the junction left unmatched. The germline gives CDR1 ENHRY, CDR2 SYGVKD. CDR3 nucleotide sequence: TGTGCCATCAAGGGGAACGGCGAGCGGGGCCAAGAGACCCAGTACTTC. This sequence encodes CAIKGNGERGQETQYF.

The rearrangement links TRBV5-6 to TRBJ2-7; tentatively, D is TRBD2 (5 bases). Looked up from germline, CDR1 is SGHDT and CDR2 is YYEEEE. The CDR3 runs 14 residues. Trimming removed 2 bases from V and 0 bases from J, with 9 bases in between. The CDR3 loop is CASSFRGSSYEQYF. The CDR3 DNA reads TGTGCCAGCAGCTTCCGGGGATCCTCCTACGAGCAGTACTTC.

A few counts support this clone. The chain combines TRBV7-9 with TRBJ1-2, with D maybe TRBD1 (5 bases). From germline, CDR1 is SEHNR and CDR2 FQNEAQ (reference sequence). This CDR3 has 15 residues. V dropped 3 bases and J dropped 2 bases, with 13 bases sitting between them. CDR3 sequence reads: CASSLGRDGNYGYTF. In nucleotides, the CDR3 is TGTGCCAGCAGCTTGGGACGGGACGGCAACTATGGCTACACCTTC.

The chain carries TRBV14 and TRBJ2-1, with D uncertain. V gave up 0 bases and J gave up 10 bases, with 7 bases separating them. Germline CDR1 SGHDN, CDR2 FVKESK. This CDR3 region has 12 residues. CDR3 in amino acids: CASSQEHGEQFF. The CDR3 nucleotides are TGTGCCAGCAGCCAAGAACATGGCGAGCAGTTCTTC. The full variable domain, in which reference TRBV14 and TRBJ2-1 provide the parts outside the CDR3, is EAGVTQFPSHSVIEKGQTVTLRCDPISGHDNLYWYRRVMGKEIKFLLHFVKESKQDESGMPNNRFLAERTGGTYSTLKVQPAELEDSGVYFCASSQEHGEQFFGPGTRLTVL.

This chain links TRBV9 with TRBJ1-5; D is unclear. V shed 4 bases and J shed 2 bases, with 10 bases lying between them. The CDR3 contains 14 residues. Germline V lookup: CDR1 SGDLS, CDR2 YYNGEE. The CDR3 nucleotides read TGTGCCAGCAGCCTCTCAGGAGGCAATCAGCCCCAGCATTTT. Its protein is CASSLSGGNQPQHF.

Here the CDR3 DNA reads TGTGCCAGCAGTTTCGGACAGCTCTATGGCTACACCTTC. Encoded protein: CASSFGQLYGYTF. This chain links TRBV6-5 with TRBJ1-2, with TRBD1 as a possible D gene (6 bases). Germline V gives CDR1 MNHEY, CDR2 SVGAGI. V shed 4 bases and J shed 4 bases, with 10 bases lying between them. The length of the CDR3 is 13 residues.

The chain has TRBV6-5 and TRBJ1-2; D is ambiguous. Trimming left V 0 bases short and J 6 bases short, with 14 bases between. The germline V gene encodes CDR1 MNHEY and CDR2 SVGAGI. This CDR3 spans 15 amino acids. CDR3 residues: CASSYSISETDGYTF. As DNA, the CDR3 is TGTGCCAGCAGTTACTCAATATCTGAAACGGATGGCTACACCTTC.

The chain couples TRBV7-3 to TRBJ2-4; tentative D call: TRBD2 (6 bases). The germline CDR1 and CDR2 sequences are SGHTA and FQGTGA. CDR3 length: 14 amino acids. Between the trimmed V and J ends, which lost 3 bases and 0 bases, there was a span of 6 bases. In DNA form, the CDR3 reads TGTGCCAGCAGCTTGGGAGGAGCCAAAAACATTCAGTACTTC. It translates to CASSLGGAKNIQYF. The full variable domain, in which reference TRBV7-3 and TRBJ2-4 provide the parts outside the CDR3, is GAGVSQTPSNKVTEKGKYVELRCDPISGHTALYWYRQSLGQGPEFLIYFQGTGAADDSGLPNDRFFAVRPEGSVSTLKIQRTERGDSAVYLCASSLGGAKNIQYFGAGTRLSVL.

In DNA, the CDR3 is TGTGCCAGCAGTCTACGAACAGACGAGCAGTACTTC. Its protein product is CASSLRTDEQYF. This chain uses TRBV6-5 with TRBJ2-7, with D uncertain. V was pared by 5 bases and J by 5 bases, with 10 bases between. The CDR3 is 12 residues long. Germline loops: CDR1 MNHEY, CDR2 SVGAGI.

This clone came up a few times. The chain employs TRBV5-1 and TRBJ2-1; 8 bases match TRBD1. CDR3 length: 14 residues. Germline lookup yields CDR1 SGHRS and CDR2 YFSETQ. The ends lost 4 bases at V and 4 bases at J; junction bases unmatched: 4. DNA of the CDR3: TGCGCCAGCAGCGTCGGGACAGGATACAATGAGCAGTTCTTC. Translated: CASSVGTGYNEQFF.

The rearrangement joins TRBV6-5 to TRBJ2-7; 8 positions agree with TRBD1. The CDR3 is made up of 15 amino acids. Germline V gives CDR1 MNHEY, CDR2 SVGAGI. The trim removed 9 bases at V and 2 bases at J, leaving 12 bases unmatched. As DNA, the CDR3 is TGTGCCAGTTGTAGGTTTAGACAGGGGCCCTACGAGCAGTACTTC. Translated, it gives CASCRFRQGPYEQYF.

The chain employs TRBV19 and TRBJ1-5; D is uncertain. The germline CDR1 and CDR2 sequences are LNHDA and SQIVND (reference sequence). The CDR3 is 15 residues long. Between the trimmed V and J ends, which lost 1 base and 0 bases, there was a span of 7 bases. The CDR3 nucleotides read TGTGCCAGTAGTATAGTAGATTATAGCAATCAGCCCCAGCATTTT. Amino acids: CASSIVDYSNQPQHF.

J is TRBJ2-2 and V is TRBV5-4, with unresolved D. V was pared by 2 bases and J by 6 bases, with 14 bases between. The CDR3 runs to 15 residues. Germline V gives CDR1 SGHNT, CDR2 YYREEE (reference sequence). CDR3: CASSFFRSLAGELFF. The CDR3 coding sequence is TGTGCCAGCAGCTTCTTCCGTTCTCTAGCCGGGGAGCTGTTTTTT.

This chain connects TRBV28 to TRBJ2-1; D perhaps matches TRBD1 (5 bases). CDR3 length: 14 residues. CDR1 and CDR2 (germline): MDHEN, SYDVKM. V was pared by 5 bases and J by 6 bases, with 14 bases between. CDR3 sequence: CASSPDRAFNEQFF. CDR3 DNA: TGTGCCAGCAGTCCCGACAGAGCTTTCAATGAGCAGTTCTTC.

This clone was counted once. V is TRBV5-5 and J is TRBJ2-1; 7 bases match TRBD1. V shed 2 bases, J shed 8 bases, and the junction held 7 bases outside the gene matches. From germline, CDR1 is SGHKS and CDR2 YYEKEE (reference sequence). This CDR3 region has 14 residues. For the CDR3, the DNA is TGTGCCAGCAGCTTAGAGGGGGCGGACGATGAGCAGTTCTTC. Encoded protein: CASSLEGADDEQFF. Full variable domain (rest looked up from reference TRBV5-5 and TRBJ2-1): DAGVTQSPTHLIKTRGQQVTLRCSPISGHKSVSWYQQVLGQGPQFIFQYYEKEERGRGNFPDRFSARQFPNYSSELNVNALLLGDSALYLCASSLEGADDEQFFGPGTRLTVL.

The CDR3 region is CALRGGSNTEAFF. In DNA form, the CDR3 reads TGTGCCCTACGGGGGGGGTCGAACACTGAAGCTTTCTTT. The genes are TRBV2 and TRBJ1-1, with a possible D match to TRBD1 (5 bases). CDR1 and CDR2 from the germline V gene are SNHLY and FYNNEI. V lost 11 bases and J lost 1, with 14 bases in between. The CDR3 has 13 residues.

This chain links TRBV27 with TRBJ2-7, with a possible D match to TRBD2 (6 bases). Germline V gives CDR1 MNHEY, CDR2 SMNVEV (reference sequence). Trimming shortened V by 5 bases and J by 6 bases, and 17 bases separated the two germline ends. The CDR3 extends over 14 amino acids. Here the CDR3 DNA reads TGTGCCAGCAGTACTACCACGCGGGATCGCGAGCAGTACTTC. As protein: CASSTTTRDREQYF.

This clone was picked up one time. The CDR3 is CASSPLQGLEQYF. In DNA, the CDR3 is TGTGCCAGCAGTCCTTTACAGGGGCTTGAGCAGTACTTC. The chain uses TRBV27 and TRBJ2-7; 7 nucleotides line up with TRBD1. This CDR3 has 13 amino acids. The junction had 8 bases not matched to a gene; V was cut back by 5 bases and J by 7 bases. Germline V CDR1 and CDR2: MNHEY, SMNVEV (reference sequence).

Here the CDR3 reads CASRDDFPVTGYTF. CDR3 DNA: TGTGCCAGCAGGGACGATTTTCCGGTAACTGGCTACACCTTC. This rearrangement joins TRBV2 to TRBJ1-2; D uncertain. This CDR3 is built from 14 residues. Trimming removed 6 bases at V and 7 bases at J, with 18 bases between. CDR1 and CDR2 from the germline V gene are SNHLY and FYNNEI. Using reference TRBV2 and TRBJ1-2 for the parts outside the CDR3, the full variable domain is EPEVTQTPSHQVTQMGQEVILRCVPISNHLYFYWYRQILGQKVEFLVSFYNNEISEKSEIFDDQFSVERPDGSNFTLKIRSTKLEDSAMYFCASRDDFPVTGYTFGSGTRLTVV.

This sequence joins TRBV15 and TRBJ2-7; possible D gene TRBD2, 6 bases. The V gene lost 3 bases and the J gene lost 0 bases, with 9 bases spanning the gap. Germline loops: CDR1 LNHNV, CDR2 YYDKDF (reference sequence). This CDR3 contains 14 residues. The CDR3 reads CATSSGGISYEQYF. For the CDR3, the DNA is TGTGCCACCAGCAGTGGCGGGATCTCCTACGAGCAGTACTTC.

This chain uses TRBV9 with TRBJ2-1; 7 positions agree with TRBD1. The CDR3 is made up of 16 amino acids. CDR1 and CDR2 (germline): SGDLS, YYNGEE. V gave up 0 bases and J gave up 4 bases; unmatched junction bases: 7. This chain's CDR3 is CASSVVDRARYNEQFF. The CDR3, as DNA: TGTGCCAGCAGCGTAGTCGACAGGGCGCGTTACAATGAGCAGTTCTTC.

The CDR3 region is CASSRGAGVGQPQHF. Written as DNA, the CDR3 is TGTGCCAGCAGCCGAGGGGCAGGGGTCGGACAGCCCCAGCATTTT. The genes are TRBV5-6 and TRBJ1-5; a possible D gene is TRBD1 (6 bases). Looked up from germline, CDR1 is SGHDT and CDR2 is YYEEEE. This CDR3 is 15 amino acids long. V was cut by 4 bases and J by 7 bases, with 18 bases left in between.